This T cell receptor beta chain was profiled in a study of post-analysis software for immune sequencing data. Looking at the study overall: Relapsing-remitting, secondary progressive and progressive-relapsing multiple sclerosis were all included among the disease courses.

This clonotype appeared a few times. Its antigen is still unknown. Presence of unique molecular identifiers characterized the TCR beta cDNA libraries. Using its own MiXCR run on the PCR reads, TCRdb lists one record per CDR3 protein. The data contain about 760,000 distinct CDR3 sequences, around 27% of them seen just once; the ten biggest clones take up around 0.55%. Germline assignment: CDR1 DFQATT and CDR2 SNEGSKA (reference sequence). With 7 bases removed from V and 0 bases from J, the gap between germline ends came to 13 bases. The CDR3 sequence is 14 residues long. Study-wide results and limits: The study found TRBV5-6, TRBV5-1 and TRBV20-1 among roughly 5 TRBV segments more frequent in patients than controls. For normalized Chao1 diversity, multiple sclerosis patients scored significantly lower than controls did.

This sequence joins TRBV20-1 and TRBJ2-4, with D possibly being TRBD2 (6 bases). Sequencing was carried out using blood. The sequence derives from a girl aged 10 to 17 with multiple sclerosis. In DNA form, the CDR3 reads TGCAGTGTCCCCCGGGACTTAGCCAAAAACATTCAGTACTTC. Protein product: CSVPRDLAKNIQYF.